The rows below give T cell receptor beta chains drawn from one sample of a study of control samples from healthy donors and cancer patients. Clones were sequenced by immunoSEQ multiplex PCR, and TCRdb holds only the in-frame ones, with some missing. The sample gives 150,000 or so clones, roughly 93% of which show up once; around 5.4% is in the top ten. Sequencing was carried out using blood. The source is a man between 18 and 29 years old in good health. The CDR3 runs from the conserved cysteine through the conserved F or W. Fields, in order: CDR3 protein, CDR3 DNA, clone size, D gene, V gene, J gene. A D gene is named only where the DNA matches it firmly. Only some rows state a clone size, as once, few, many or a class for expanded clones.

CDR3 protein: CSASPGDFGNTIYF
CDR3 DNA: TGCAGTGCTAGTCCCGGGGACTTTGGAAACACCATATATTTT
clone size: once
D gene: NA
V gene: TRBV20-1
J gene: TRBJ1-3

CDR3 protein: CASSFDRVSYEQYF
CDR3 DNA: TGTGCCAGCAGCTTCGACAGGGTTAGCTACGAGCAGTACTTC
clone size: NA
D gene: TRBD1
V gene: TRBV4-2
J gene: TRBJ2-7

CDR3 protein: CASSQLVYNEQFF
CDR3 DNA: TGTGCCAGCAGCCAACTCGTGTACAATGAGCAGTTCTTC
clone size: NA
D gene: NA
V gene: TRBV7-2
J gene: TRBJ2-1

CDR3 protein: CASSSQGIYEQYF
CDR3 DNA: TGTGCCAGCAGTTCGCAGGGGATCTACGAGCAGTACTTC
clone size: NA
D gene: NA
V gene: TRBV27
J gene: TRBJ2-7

CDR3 protein: CASSQVAAGGKRPYEQYF
CDR3 DNA: TGCGCCAGCAGCCAAGTTGCGGCGGGAGGGAAACGACCCTACGAGCAGTACTTC
clone size: NA
D gene: TRBD2
V gene: TRBV4-1
J gene: TRBJ2-7

CDR3 protein: CASSILEGESPLHF
CDR3 DNA: TGTGCCAGTAGTATTCTCGAGGGAGAGTCACCCCTCCACTTT
clone size: NA
D gene: NA
V gene: TRBV19
J gene: TRBJ1-6

CDR3 protein: CASSLALRASGANVLTF
CDR3 DNA: TGTGCCAGCAGCTTAGCGCTCAGGGCTTCTGGGGCCAACGTCCTGACTTTC
clone size: NA
D gene: NA
V gene: TRBV7-2
J gene: TRBJ2-6

CDR3 protein: CASSVPRARGSGANVLTF
CDR3 DNA: TGTGCCAGTAGTGTACCCCGGGCAAGGGGTTCCGGGGCCAACGTCCTGACTTTC
clone size: once
D gene: NA
V gene: TRBV19
J gene: TRBJ2-6

CDR3 protein: CASASHEQFF
CDR3 DNA: TGTGCCTCAGCATCTCATGAGCAGTTCTTC
clone size: NA
D gene: NA
V gene: TRBV7-6
J gene: TRBJ2-1

CDR3 protein: CASSNATGWNTEAFF
CDR3 DNA: TGTGCCAGTAGTAACGCTACAGGGTGGAACACTGAAGCTTTCTTT
clone size: NA
D gene: NA
V gene: TRBV19
J gene: TRBJ1-1

CDR3 protein: CSGSGGVLYNEQFF
CDR3 DNA: TGCAGCGGAAGTGGGGGTGTGCTCTACAATGAGCAGTTCTTC
clone size: NA
D gene: NA
V gene: TRBV29-1
J gene: TRBJ2-1

CDR3 protein: CASSFEGTDTQYF
CDR3 DNA: TGTGCCAGCAGCTTTGAGGGCACAGATACGCAGTATTTT
clone size: NA
D gene: NA
V gene: TRBV7-9
J gene: TRBJ2-3

CDR3 protein: CAFGTVTGELFF
CDR3 DNA: TGTGCCTTCGGGACGGTCACCGGGGAGCTGTTTTTT
clone size: NA
D gene: NA
V gene: TRBV28
J gene: TRBJ2-2

CDR3 protein: CATGKRFTYNEQFF
CDR3 DNA: TGCGCCACAGGAAAACGGTTTACCTACAATGAGCAGTTCTTC
clone size: NA
D gene: NA
V gene: TRBV5-1
J gene: TRBJ2-1

CDR3 protein: CASSDSRGTQYF
CDR3 DNA: TGTGCCAGCAGTGACTCGAGAGGGACCCAGTACTTC
clone size: NA
D gene: NA
V gene: TRBV6-4
J gene: TRBJ2-5

CDR3 protein: CASSSLPGGNTGELFF
CDR3 DNA: TGTGCCAGCAGCAGCTTACCCGGGGGCAACACCGGGGAGCTGTTTTTT
clone size: NA
D gene: NA
V gene: TRBV5-5
J gene: TRBJ2-2

CDR3 protein: CASSPPHYGYTF
CDR3 DNA: TGTGCCAGCAGTCCCCCCCACTATGGCTACACCTTC
clone size: NA
D gene: NA
V gene: TRBV27
J gene: TRBJ1-2

CDR3 protein: CASSLASFFFGANVLTF
CDR3 DNA: TGTGCCAGCAGCTTGGCCTCTTTCTTTTTTGGGGCCAACGTCCTGACTTTC
clone size: NA
D gene: NA
V gene: TRBV5-6
J gene: TRBJ2-6

CDR3 protein: CASSEGGLTDTQYF
CDR3 DNA: TGTGCCAGCAGTGAAGGGGGCCTCACAGATACGCAGTATTTT
clone size: NA
D gene: NA
V gene: TRBV2
J gene: TRBJ2-3

CDR3 protein: CASSGRDYNEQFF
CDR3 DNA: TGTGCCAGCAGCGGCCGGGACTACAATGAGCAGTTCTTC
clone size: NA
D gene: NA
V gene: TRBV7-9
J gene: TRBJ2-1

CDR3 protein: CASSSRKGGTGYGYTF
CDR3 DNA: TGTGCCAGCAGCTCCCGAAAGGGGGGGACAGGTTATGGCTACACCTTC
clone size: NA
D gene: NA
V gene: TRBV21-1
J gene: TRBJ1-2

CDR3 protein: CASSPPGGSPLHF
CDR3 DNA: TGTGCCAGCTCACCACCCGGGGGTTCACCCCTCCACTTT
clone size: NA
D gene: NA
V gene: TRBV18
J gene: TRBJ1-6

CDR3 protein: CASSHDRVGVSEQYF
CDR3 DNA: TGTGCCAGTAGTCACGACAGGGTAGGGGTTAGCGAGCAGTACTTC
clone size: once
D gene: TRBD1
V gene: TRBV19
J gene: TRBJ2-7

CDR3 protein: CASSITDRAYEKLFF
CDR3 DNA: TGTGCCAGTAGTATAACGGACAGGGCGTATGAAAAACTGTTTTTT
clone size: NA
D gene: TRBD1
V gene: TRBV19
J gene: TRBJ1-4

CDR3 protein: CASSSPLGWSNTGELFF
CDR3 DNA: TGTGCCAGCAGCTCCCCCCTCGGATGGTCGAACACCGGGGAGCTGTTTTTT
clone size: NA
D gene: NA
V gene: TRBV7-2
J gene: TRBJ2-2

CDR3 protein: CASSTSGRPEQYF
CDR3 DNA: TGTGCCAGCAGCACAAGCGGGAGGCCCGAGCAGTACTTC
clone size: NA
D gene: TRBD2
V gene: TRBV27
J gene: TRBJ2-7

CDR3 protein: CASSLDGPAGGQYNEQFF
CDR3 DNA: TGTGCCAGCAGCTTAGATGGTCCAGCGGGAGGACAGTACAATGAGCAGTTCTTC
clone size: NA
D gene: TRBD2
V gene: TRBV11-3
J gene: TRBJ2-1

CDR3 protein: CASSRPKRGNNEQFF
CDR3 DNA: TGTGCCAGCAGTCGACCCAAGAGGGGGAACAATGAGCAGTTCTTC
clone size: NA
D gene: NA
V gene: TRBV28
J gene: TRBJ2-1

CDR3 protein: CAWSVLGGVVEQPQHF
CDR3 DNA: TGTGCCTGGAGTGTACTCGGGGGGGTAGTGGAGCAGCCCCAGCATTTT
clone size: NA
D gene: NA
V gene: TRBV30
J gene: TRBJ1-5

CDR3 protein: CASSRQGDQPQHF
CDR3 DNA: TGTGCCAGTAGCCGACAGGGGGATCAGCCCCAGCATTTT
clone size: NA
D gene: TRBD1
V gene: TRBV19
J gene: TRBJ1-5

CDR3 protein: CAWSVGLAGADTQYF
CDR3 DNA: TGTGCCTGGAGTGTAGGACTAGCGGGGGCAGATACGCAGTATTTT
clone size: NA
D gene: TRBD2
V gene: TRBV30
J gene: TRBJ2-3

CDR3 protein: CATQVSPYNEQFF
CDR3 DNA: TGTGCCACCCAGGTCTCTCCGTACAATGAGCAGTTCTTC
clone size: NA
D gene: NA
V gene: TRBV27
J gene: TRBJ2-1

CDR3 protein: CASSLRRSGGEQYF
CDR3 DNA: TGCGCCAGCAGCCTACGCAGGAGCGGGGGCGAGCAGTACTTC
clone size: once
D gene: TRBD2
V gene: TRBV5-1
J gene: TRBJ2-7

CDR3 protein: CASSLETTINEQFF
CDR3 DNA: TGTGCCAGCAGCTTGGAAACTACAATCAATGAGCAGTTCTTC
clone size: NA
D gene: NA
V gene: TRBV5-6
J gene: TRBJ2-1

CDR3 protein: CASRRDTSGANVLTF
CDR3 DNA: TGTGCCAGCAGGCGGGATACTTCTGGGGCCAACGTCCTGACTTTC
clone size: NA
D gene: NA
V gene: TRBV2
J gene: TRBJ2-6

CDR3 protein: CASSESARVTGELFF
CDR3 DNA: TGTGCCAGCAGTGAATCGGCCAGGGTCACCGGGGAGCTGTTTTTT
clone size: NA
D gene: NA
V gene: TRBV25-1
J gene: TRBJ2-2

CDR3 protein: CASSRTGNQPQHF
CDR3 DNA: TGTGCCAGCAGCCGGACAGGGAATCAGCCCCAGCATTTT
clone size: NA
D gene: TRBD1
V gene: TRBV12-3/TRBV12-4
J gene: TRBJ1-5

CDR3 protein: CASSRRGTAGGREQFF
CDR3 DNA: TGTGCCAGCAGCCGGAGGGGTACAGCGGGGGGGCGTGAGCAGTTCTTC
clone size: once
D gene: TRBD2
V gene: TRBV3-1/TRBV3-2
J gene: TRBJ2-1

CDR3 protein: CASSPRGANSPLHF
CDR3 DNA: TGTGCCAGCAGCCCCAGGGGGGCAAATTCACCCCTCCACTTT
clone size: few
D gene: TRBD1
V gene: TRBV27
J gene: TRBJ1-6

CDR3 protein: CASRRPPQIPSPNTEAFF
CDR3 DNA: TGTGCCAGCAGACGCCCCCCACAGATACCGAGTCCGAACACTGAAGCTTTCTTT
clone size: NA
D gene: NA
V gene: TRBV25-1
J gene: TRBJ1-1

CDR3 protein: CASSHRTGFYEQYF
CDR3 DNA: TGCGCCAGCAGCCACCGGACAGGGTTCTACGAGCAGTACTTC
clone size: NA
D gene: TRBD1
V gene: TRBV4-1
J gene: TRBJ2-7

CDR3 protein: CASLWGGTDTQYF
CDR3 DNA: TGTGCCAGCCTCTGGGGGGGGACAGATACGCAGTATTTT
clone size: NA
D gene: TRBD2
V gene: TRBV5-8
J gene: TRBJ2-3

CDR3 protein: CASSRGRLLYF
CDR3 DNA: TGTGCCAGCAGCCGCGGCCGTCTGCTGTACTTC
clone size: NA
D gene: NA
V gene: TRBV3-1/TRBV3-2
J gene: TRBJ2-7

CDR3 protein: CASTSGLGSGYTF
CDR3 DNA: TGTGCCAGCACCTCTGGTCTAGGTAGTGGCTACACCTTC
clone size: NA
D gene: NA
V gene: TRBV6-5
J gene: TRBJ1-2

CDR3 protein: CASSGGLAAYNEQFF
CDR3 DNA: TGCGCCAGCAGTGGTGGACTAGCGGCTTACAATGAGCAGTTCTTC
clone size: NA
D gene: TRBD2
V gene: TRBV10-2
J gene: TRBJ2-1

CDR3 protein: CASRDTNRAYNEQFF
CDR3 DNA: TGTGCCAGCAGGGATACGAACCGGGCGTACAATGAGCAGTTCTTC
clone size: NA
D gene: NA
V gene: TRBV25-1
J gene: TRBJ2-1

CDR3 protein: CASRGAAGFVYGYTF
CDR3 DNA: TGCGCCAGCAGAGGCGCCGCAGGGTTCGTCTATGGCTACACCTTC
clone size: NA
D gene: NA
V gene: TRBV5-1
J gene: TRBJ1-2

CDR3 protein: CAIRPRSQSSYNEQFF
CDR3 DNA: TGTGCCATCAGGCCCCGTAGCCAAAGCTCCTACAATGAGCAGTTCTTC
clone size: NA
D gene: NA
V gene: TRBV10-3
J gene: TRBJ2-1

CDR3 protein: CASSSRTKRDNEQFF
CDR3 DNA: TGTGCCAGCAGCTCTAGGACGAAACGGGACAATGAGCAGTTCTTC
clone size: NA
D gene: NA
V gene: TRBV11-2
J gene: TRBJ2-1

CDR3 protein: CASSGHLGSYYEQYF
CDR3 DNA: TGTGCCAGCAGCGGACATTTGGGGTCTTACTACGAGCAGTACTTC
clone size: NA
D gene: NA
V gene: TRBV27
J gene: TRBJ2-7

CDR3 protein: CASSLTGSYEQYF
CDR3 DNA: TGCGCCAGCAGTTTAACAGGGTCCTACGAGCAGTACTTC
clone size: NA
D gene: NA
V gene: TRBV10-2
J gene: TRBJ2-7

CDR3 protein: CASSPRGTSNYGYTF
CDR3 DNA: TGTGCCAGCAGCCCCCGGGGTACGTCTAACTATGGCTACACCTTC
clone size: NA
D gene: NA
V gene: TRBV3-1/TRBV3-2
J gene: TRBJ1-2